The next 27 T cell receptor beta chains were all read from a single sample in a study of T cells in localized non-small cell lung cancer. Assay: immunoSEQ multiplex PCR; the TCRdb copy retains only in-frame clones and omits some. This table has under 20,000 clones, 85% to 95% appearing once. This specimen consisted of peripheral blood, obtained before any cancer treatment. These receptors all come from a male donor older than 55 with stage I squamous cell lung carcinoma.

The chain couples TRBV18 to TRBJ1-3; D is unresolved. V was clipped by 3 bases and J by 4 bases, with 13 bases between them. The CDR3 extends over 15 amino acids. Germline values: CDR1 KGHSH, CDR2 LQKENI. The CDR3 here is CASSPGEERGNTIYF. The DNA for the CDR3 is TGTGCCAGCTCACCTGGTGAAGAAAGAGGAAACACCATATATTTT.

This chain links TRBV4-2 with TRBJ2-4, with 7 bases matching TRBD2. CDR3 length: 16 residues. After removal of 1 base from V and 9 bases from J, the junction contained 12 bases not matched to a gene. CDR1 LGHNA and CDR2 YNFKEQ come from the germline V gene. The CDR3 reads CASSQAPLAGEGIQYF. Written as DNA, the CDR3 is TGTGCCAGCAGCCAAGCTCCTCTGGCGGGAGAGGGCATTCAGTACTTC.

The chain joins TRBV6-4 to TRBJ1-2; D gene uncertain. This CDR3 spans 14 amino acids. Per germline, CDR1 MRHNA and CDR2 SNTAGT. Trimming stripped 0 bases from V and 7 bases from J, with 12 bases between. The CDR3 DNA reads as TGTGCCAGCAGTGACTCTACCGGGAACGGTGGCTACACCTTC. Amino acid sequence: CASSDSTGNGGYTF.

The V gene is TRBV18, the J gene TRBJ2-7; D perhaps matches TRBD1 (6 bases). CDR1 is KGHSH and CDR2 is LQKENI in the germline V gene. This CDR3 spans 15 amino acids. V dropped 3 bases and J dropped 3 bases, with 15 bases sitting between them. The CDR3 sequence is CASSPRDTAFYEQYF. For the CDR3, the DNA is TGTGCCAGCTCACCCCGGGACACTGCTTTCTACGAGCAGTACTTC. The full variable domain, rest sourced from reference TRBV18 and TRBJ2-7, is NAGVMQNPRHLVRRRGQEARLRCSPMKGHSHVYWYRQLPEEGLKFMVYLQKENIIDESGMPKERFSAEFPKEGPSILRIQQVVRGDSAAYFCASSPRDTAFYEQYFGPGTRLTVT.

The chain carries TRBV7-7 and TRBJ2-1; D call uncertain. Trimming took off 1 base at V and 0 bases at J, with 13 bases between the two ends. Per the germline V gene, CDR1 is SSHAT and CDR2 is FNYEAQ (reference sequence). The CDR3 has 17 amino acids. This CDR3 is CASSLGAKTSSYNEQFF. In DNA form, the CDR3 reads TGTGCCAGCAGCTTAGGGGCGAAGACGAGCTCCTACAATGAGCAGTTCTTC. Looking up the rest from reference TRBV7-7 and TRBJ2-1 gives the full variable domain: GAGVSQSPRYKVTKRGQDVTLRCDPISSHATLYWYQQALGQGPEFLTYFNYEAQPDKSGLPSDRFSAERPEGSISTLTIQRTEQRDSAMYRCASSLGAKTSSYNEQFFGPGTRLTVL.

V gene TRBV25-1 combines with J gene TRBJ1-1; the D is unclear. Germline CDR1 is MGHDK and CDR2 is SYGVNS. Between the trimmed V and J ends, which lost 4 bases and 7 bases, there was a span of 13 bases. The CDR3 runs to 13 residues. The chain's CDR3 is CASSVVGYGEAFF. CDR3 nucleotides: TGTGCCAGCAGTGTCGTGGGATATGGTGAAGCTTTCTTT.

The chain couples TRBV19 to TRBJ2-1; no clear D. Germline V lookup: CDR1 LNHDA, CDR2 SQIVND (reference sequence). The CDR3 totals 11 residues. Trimming removed 3 bases at V and 7 bases at J, with 4 bases between. CDR3 protein: CASSIYNEQFF. The CDR3 DNA follows: TGTGCCAGTAGTATCTATAATGAGCAGTTCTTC.

The chain links TRBV6-1 to TRBJ1-2, with 10 bases aligning to TRBD1. The germline gives CDR1 MNHNS, CDR2 SASEGT. This CDR3 contains 14 residues. V lost 0 bases, J lost 8 bases, and 3 bases stayed unmatched. The CDR3 nucleotides are TGTGCCAGCAGTGAAGCGGGGGACAGGGGAGGCTACACCTTC. Translated, it gives CASSEAGDRGGYTF.

This chain joins TRBV28 and TRBJ2-1; no reliable D call. Trimming left V 5 bases short and J 9 bases short, with 11 bases between. This CDR3 is 12 amino acids long. Germline values: CDR1 MDHEN, CDR2 SYDVKM. The CDR3, as DNA: TGTGCCAGCAGTCCCCCATACGGTGAGCAGTTCTTC. Translation: CASSPPYGEQFF.

This clone appeared once. The chain uses TRBV19 and TRBJ2-7, with 9 bases that match TRBD2. CDR3 length: 14 residues. Germline CDR1 is LNHDA and CDR2 is SQIVND (reference sequence). V was pared by 6 bases and J by 2 bases, with 5 bases of the junction left unmatched. The CDR3 sequence is CASRQREAPYEQYF. CDR3 bases: TGTGCCAGTAGGCAGCGGGAGGCACCCTACGAGCAGTACTTC.

This chain connects TRBV7-7 to TRBJ2-5; 10 bases agree with TRBD1. The length of the CDR3 is 15 residues. Germline CDR1 reads SSHAT; CDR2 reads FNYEAQ (reference sequence). J lost 2 bases, V lost 5 bases, and 5 bases had no gene match. CDR3: CASSRGQGGQETQYF. The CDR3, as DNA: TGTGCCAGCAGCCGCGGACAGGGGGGACAAGAGACCCAGTACTTC.

The chain is built from TRBV4-3 and TRBJ2-5; D remains unclear. Germline CDR1 LGHNA, CDR2 YSLEER. CDR3 length equals 13 residues. Trimming removed 0 bases at V and 4 bases at J, with 6 bases between. CDR3 residues: CASSQDHGETQYF. In DNA, the CDR3 is TGCGCCAGCAGCCAAGATCACGGAGAGACCCAGTACTTC.

This clone was detected once. CDR3 nucleotide sequence: TGTGCTAGTGGTTTGGGTCAGGGGAAAATTGCAACTAATGAAAAACTGTTTTTT. It translates to CASGLGQGKIATNEKLFF. The chain joins TRBV12-5 to TRBJ1-4; D possibly corresponds to TRBD1 (6 bases). Trimming took 1 base from V and 0 from J, leaving 15 bases between them. This CDR3 is built from 18 residues. Germline V gene data show CDR1 as LGHNT and CDR2 as FRNRAP. Filled out from reference TRBV12-5 and TRBJ1-4, the complete variable domain reads DARVTQTPRHKVTEMGQEVTMRCQPILGHNTVFWYRQTMMQGLELLAYFRNRAPLDDSGMPKDRFSAEMPDATLATLKIQPSEPRDSAVYFCASGLGQGKIATNEKLFFGSGTQLSVL.

This chain joins TRBV5-5 and TRBJ2-7, with D unresolved. The CDR3 runs to 13 residues. Trimming left V 0 bases short and J 7 bases short, with 11 bases between. CDR1 is SGHKS, CDR2 YYEKEE, per germline (reference sequence). The CDR3 nucleotides are TGTGCCAGCAGCTTGGAACAGCCTAGGGAGCAGTACTTC. It codes for CASSLEQPREQYF.

The chain joins TRBV14 to TRBJ2-7; D is possibly TRBD1 (5 bases). The CDR3 covers 15 residues. Deletions cut 1 base from V and 2 bases from J, with 12 bases between. Germline V gene sequence: CDR1 SGHDN, CDR2 FVKESK. This chain's CDR3 is CASSQGQPDTYEQYF. The CDR3 coding sequence is TGTGCCAGCAGCCAAGGACAGCCCGATACCTACGAGCAGTACTTC.

The chain combines TRBV7-2 with TRBJ2-7, with D perhaps matching TRBD2 (6 bases). The CDR3 is 13 residues long. V was clipped by 5 bases and J by 11 bases, with 19 bases between them. The germline V gene encodes CDR1 SGHTA and CDR2 FQGNSA. The CDR3 region has the DNA TGTGCCAGCAGCCTCCCCCAGCGGGTAATAAAGTACTTC. Residues: CASSLPQRVIKYF. Together with reference TRBV7-2 and TRBJ2-7, the CDR3 gives the full variable domain: GAGVSQSPSNKVTEKGKDVELRCDPISGHTALYWYRQSLGQGLEFLIYFQGNSAPDKSGLPSDRFSAERTGGSVSTLTIQRTQQEDSAVYLCASSLPQRVIKYFGPGTRLTVT.

The chain has TRBV28 and TRBJ2-5; TRBD1 agrees at 7 bases. CDR3 length equals 15 residues. The germline V gene encodes CDR1 MDHEN and CDR2 SYDVKM. After removal of 0 bases from V and 3 bases from J, the junction contained 4 bases not matched to a gene. CDR3 amino acids: CASSLWTTGEETQYF. The CDR3 coding sequence is TGTGCCAGCAGTTTATGGACCACAGGGGAAGAGACCCAGTACTTC.

The table lists this clone with a count of one. The gene calls are TRBV6-5 and TRBJ1-3; possible D gene TRBD1, 6 bases. V lost 2 bases to trimming and J lost 2 bases, with 10 bases between them. Germline CDR1 is MNHEY and CDR2 is SVGAGI. The CDR3 spans 15 residues. The CDR3, as DNA: TGTGCCAGCAGTTACGGGGGCCGTCCTGGAAACACCATATATTTT. This sequence encodes CASSYGGRPGNTIYF.

In nucleotides, the CDR3 is TGCGCCAGCAGCCCGGGACAGGGGGAGGGCTACACCTTC. Amino acids: CASSPGQGEGYTF. V and J are TRBV5-1 and TRBJ1-2; TRBD1 aligns across 11 bases. After removal of 4 bases from V and 8 bases from J, the junction contained 4 bases not matched to a gene. The germline CDR1 and CDR2 sequences are SGHRS and YFSETQ. The CDR3 covers 13 residues. Filled out from reference TRBV5-1 and TRBJ1-2, the complete variable domain reads KAGVTQTPRYLIKTRGQQVTLSCSPISGHRSVSWYQQTPGQGLQFLFEYFSETQRNKGNFPGRFSGRQFSNSRSEMNVSTLELGDSALYLCASSPGQGEGYTFGSGTRLTVV.

A single count supports this clone. A junction end diverges from the germline sequence, so it may reflect a read error. The rearrangement links TRBV6-1 to TRBJ2-1; D unresolved. CDR3 length equals 13 residues. The germline CDR1 and CDR2 sequences are MNHNS and SASEGT. CDR3 bases: TGTGACAGCAGTGAAGCGTTATCCCCTGAGCAGTTCTTC. Its protein product is CDSSEALSPEQFF.

The chain couples TRBV4-3 to TRBJ1-3; no clear D gene. V lost 2 bases and J 4 bases, leaving 6 bases between the germline ends. CDR3 length: 13 amino acids. Germline V gene sequence: CDR1 LGHNA, CDR2 YSLEER. DNA for the CDR3: TGCGCCAGCAGCCAAAAGAGGGGAAACACCATATATTTT. Amino acid sequence: CASSQKRGNTIYF.

The chain employs TRBV29-1 and TRBJ2-7; 7 bases are a match to TRBD1. The V gene end was trimmed by 4 bases and the J gene end by 5 bases; junction bases not matched to a gene: 14. This CDR3 has 15 amino acids. The V gene's germline CDR1 is SQVTM and CDR2 ANQGSEA. CDR3 in amino acids: CSVGGLRGPTDEQYF. The CDR3 nucleotides are TGCAGCGTTGGAGGGTTAAGGGGGCCAACCGACGAGCAGTACTTC.

This chain connects TRBV10-3 to TRBJ2-3; D ambiguous. CDR1 and CDR2 from the germline V gene are ENHRY and SYGVKD. V shed 0 bases and J shed 3 bases, with 10 bases lying between them. The CDR3 extends over 15 amino acids. CDR3 in DNA: TGTGCCATCAGTGAGTCTCCAACATTGACAGATACGCAGTATTTT. Encoded protein: CAISESPTLTDTQYF.

J is TRBJ2-7 and V is TRBV19; TRBD1 matches 10 bases. This CDR3 is 15 amino acids long. Germline V gene sequence: CDR1 LNHDA, CDR2 SQIVND (reference sequence). Unmatched junction bases numbered 13, after V lost 10 bases and J lost 4 bases. In DNA form, the CDR3 reads TGTGCCACCTCGTCATACAGGACAGGGGGTTACGAGCAGTACTTC. Its protein product is CATSSYRTGGYEQYF.

The chain is built from TRBV11-2 and TRBJ2-1; TRBD2 aligns across 7 bases. The trim removed 2 bases at V and 2 bases at J, leaving 6 bases unmatched. CDR1 is SGHAT, CDR2 FQNNGV, per germline. This CDR3 is 16 amino acids long. CDR3 nucleotides: TGTGCCAGCAGCTTAAATCAGCGGGACCCCTACAATGAGCAGTTCTTC. Protein: CASSLNQRDPYNEQFF.

This clone was observed a single time. V gene TRBV4-3 combines with J gene TRBJ1-2, with 7 bases lining up with TRBD1. V shed 4 bases, J shed 4 bases, and the junction held 9 bases outside the gene matches. This CDR3 has 15 amino acids. Germline values: CDR1 LGHNA, CDR2 YSLEER. CDR3 protein: CASSRWDSGGYGYTF. CDR3 DNA: TGCGCCAGCAGCCGCTGGGACAGCGGAGGCTATGGCTACACCTTC.

This rearrangement joins TRBV27 to TRBJ1-4, with TRBD1 identical over 7 bases. The CDR3 consists of 16 residues. Trimming at V came to 8 bases and at J to 7 bases, leaving 16 bases not matched to a gene. Per the germline V gene, CDR1 is MNHEY and CDR2 is SMNVEV (reference sequence). The CDR3 reads CASQPGTVRGIEKLFF. The CDR3 DNA is TGTGCCAGCCAGCCTGGGACAGTCCGGGGAATTGAAAAACTGTTTTTT.